This TCR beta chain was found in a study of T cell repertoires in cytomegalovirus infection. Study details: TCR beta signatures that were public indicated CMV infection and matching HLA type.

Notes on this clonotype: No antigen is known for it.

MiXCR, applied by TCRdb to the reads, yields one record per CDR3 protein. The table records 650,000 to 850,000 distinct CDR3 sequences, 29% of them present only once. The germline V gene encodes CDR1 MNHEY and CDR2 SMNVEV (reference sequence). The CDR3 extends over 15 amino acids. V dropped 2 bases and J dropped 4; count of bases not matched to a gene: 5. The sample here was cultured CD8+ T cells from PBMCs, taken from culture after CMV antigen stimulation. The sequence derives from a human donor in good health (CMV status not recorded). Some clones in this sample may be carry-over from other donors' samples. The chain uses TRBV27 and TRBJ2-4; 7 nucleotides match TRBD2. CDR3 in amino acids: CASSLGSSGKNIQYF. For the CDR3, the DNA is TGTGCCAGCAGTTTAGGGTCTAGCGGAAAAAACATTCAGTACTTC.